The present TCR beta chain was sequenced within a study of T-cell memory formation after mild COVID-19. Across the study: Across donors, TCR clusters were largely donor specific.

Overall study findings and caveats: A balance of CD4 and CD8 characterized clones contracting day 15 to 85, whereas later expanders leaned CD4+.

TCRdb used MiXCR to reprocess the 5' RACE reads, holding one entry per CDR3 protein. The table includes around 370,000 distinct CDR3 sequences, under 25% detected once. Comment on this clonotype: What it binds is not known.

The CDR3 is 16 residues long. Germline values: CDR1 SGHVS, CDR2 FNYEAQ. The germline V and J ends were trimmed by 1 base and 2 bases, with 13 bases remaining between them. The genes are TRBV7-6 and TRBJ2-3, with D perhaps TRBD2 (6 bases). The TCR sequence derives from an adult woman who had mild COVID-19 (a few samples of this study predate the infection). Cell type and time point are not known. The sample taken for sequencing was PBMCs or a T cell subset sorted from them (not recorded which). CDR3 DNA: TGTGCCAGCAGCTTAGTGGGTAGCGGTACCACAGATACGCAGTATTTT. It specifies CASSLVGSGTTDTQYF.